These 10 T cell receptor beta chains share one sample of origin, sequenced in a study of human T cells and chemical hapten exposure. TCRdb re-analysed the RACE reads in MiXCR, keeping a single row per CDR3 protein. The table records about 54,000 distinct CDR3 sequences, about a tenth of them present only once. Time point defined: patch test 2, 6 weeks after DPC sensitization. Treatment meaning: therapeutic diphenylcyclopropenone sensitization with weekly scalp DPC. The material was whole blood, obtained in connection with sensitization to the hapten diphenylcyclopropenone (DPC). The receptors come from a woman aged 45-60 years with alopecia areata. Some clones in this sample may be carry-over from other donors' samples.

This clonotype was seen ten or more times. The chain has TRBV25-1 and TRBJ1-1; D is uncertain. The CDR3 covers 12 residues. The V and J ends lost 4 bases and 5 bases respectively, with 8 bases between them. Germline V gene data show CDR1 as MGHDK and CDR2 as SYGVNS. The chain's CDR3 is CASSGRGTEAFF. Here the CDR3 DNA reads TGTGCCAGCAGTGGAAGAGGGACTGAAGCTTTCTTT.

In this sample, this clonotype turned up many times. This chain joins TRBV3-1 and TRBJ2-3, with 8 bases fitting TRBD2. The V gene's germline CDR1 is LGHDT and CDR2 YNNKEL (reference sequence). CDR3 length equals 13 residues. V lost 4 bases and J lost 4; bases outside the gene matches: 1. This chain's CDR3 is CASSLGLADTQYF. CDR3 sequence (DNA): TGTGCCAGCAGCCTGGGACTAGCAGATACGCAGTATTTT.

This clonotype was detected only a few times. The chain has TRBV20-1 and TRBJ2-5, with TRBD1 identical over 7 bases. The CDR3 contains 18 residues. The germline V gene has CDR1 DFQATT and CDR2 SNEGSKA (reference sequence). The junction had 13 bases not matched to a gene; V was cut back by 0 bases and J by 0 bases. The CDR3 here is CSARDPGDSLTNQETQYF. As DNA, the CDR3 is TGCAGTGCTAGAGATCCCGGGGACAGTTTGACAAACCAAGAGACCCAGTACTTC.

This clonotype occurred a few times. The J gene is TRBJ1-2, the V gene TRBV11-2; D call uncertain. Trimming removed 5 bases at V and 0 bases at J, with 10 bases between. The CDR3 runs 14 residues. Germline CDR1 is SGHAT and CDR2 is FQNNGV. DNA for the CDR3: TGTGCCAGCAGCCCGCAGTGGTCTAACTATGGCTACACCTTC. This translates into CASSPQWSNYGYTF.

The V call is TRBV7-2, the J call TRBJ2-6; D ambiguous. The CDR3 extends over 17 amino acids. Per the germline V gene, CDR1 is SGHTA and CDR2 is FQGNSA. Trimming removed 6 bases at V and 4 bases at J, with 19 bases between. In DNA form, the CDR3 reads TGTGCCAGCAGACTGGGATCTCCCCTTTCCGGGGCCAACGTCCTGACTTTC. Its protein is CASRLGSPLSGANVLTF. The whole variable domain, filled in from reference TRBV7-2 and TRBJ2-6, reads GAGVSQSPSNKVTEKGKDVELRCDPISGHTALYWYRQSLGQGLEFLIYFQGNSAPDKSGLPSDRFSAERTGGSVSTLTIQRTQQEDSAVYLCASRLGSPLSGANVLTFGAGSRLTVL.

This clonotype showed up many times. CDR3 coding DNA: TGTGCCAGCGCTCACCCGGGAAATTCACCCCTCCACTTT. Encoded protein: CASAHPGNSPLHF. The rearrangement joins TRBV7-6 to TRBJ1-6, with no clear D. The V gene's germline CDR1 is SGHVS and CDR2 FNYEAQ. The V end lost 8 bases, the J end lost 7 bases, and 12 bases lay between the germline ends. This CDR3 is 13 amino acids long.

This clonotype turned up a few times. This chain connects TRBV6-6 to TRBJ1-6, with TRBD1 as a possible D gene (6 bases). V dropped 0 bases and J dropped 6 bases, with 9 bases sitting between them. This CDR3 comprises 15 residues. Germline V gene data show CDR1 as MNHNY and CDR2 as SVGAGI (reference sequence). DNA for the CDR3: TGTGCCAGCAGTTACTCGGGGGCGGGTAATTCACCCCTCCACTTT. It is translated as CASSYSGAGNSPLHF.

V usage is TRBV10-3 and J usage is TRBJ1-4; D not resolved. Germline CDR1 and CDR2: ENHRY and SYGVKD. This CDR3 comprises 17 residues. The germline V and J ends were trimmed by 0 bases and 0 bases, with 11 bases remaining between them. For the CDR3, the DNA is TGTGCCATCAGTGAGTCGAAGGGCGTGGCAACTAATGAAAAACTGTTTTTT. It translates to CAISESKGVATNEKLFF.

This clonotype showed up just a few times. The CDR3 spells CASSLGQGAQPQHF. DNA of the CDR3: TGTGCCAGCAGCTTAGGACAGGGGGCCCAGCCCCAGCATTTT. The chain uses TRBV7-9 and TRBJ1-5, with 10 bases fitting TRBD1. The CDR3 loop spans 14 amino acids. Germline lookup yields CDR1 SEHNR and CDR2 FQNEAQ (reference sequence). J gave up 7 bases and V 1 base, and 1 base lay outside the gene matches.

The chain couples TRBV29-1 to TRBJ2-1; D not certain. The CDR3 loop spans 12 amino acids. Trimming took off 6 bases at V and 9 bases at J, with 15 bases between the two ends. CDR1 is SQVTM, CDR2 ANQGSEA, per germline. The CDR3 protein is CSVDRKHSEQFF. Here the CDR3 DNA reads TGCAGCGTCGATCGTAAGCACTCTGAGCAGTTCTTC.